One and the same sample provided the 32 T cell receptor beta chains below, sequenced in a study of CD8 T cells in Susac syndrome. With random hexamers, roughly 0.45 to 1 ug RNA was reverse transcribed. TCRdb passed the immunoSEQ multiplex PCR reads through MiXCR, listing each CDR3 protein once. Of roughly 200,000 distinct CDR3 sequences detected, over 85% appear once; the ten largest clones hold approximately 0.1%. Specimen: CD4+ T cells from PBMCs. The receptors were sampled from a human donor in good health.

The chain has TRBV6-6 and TRBJ1-5; unclear D gene. CDR3 length equals 11 residues. V was clipped by 8 bases and J by 4 bases, with 6 bases between them. Germline assignment: CDR1 MNHNY and CDR2 SVGAGI (reference sequence). The CDR3 DNA is TGTGCCAGCGCCTCTAATCAGCCCCAGCATTTT. Encoded protein: CASASNQPQHF.

V and J are TRBV5-4 and TRBJ2-3; the D gene is possibly TRBD1 (5 bases). From germline, CDR1 is SGHNT and CDR2 YYREEE (reference sequence). V was shortened by 4 bases and J by 2 bases, with 11 bases between the two germline ends. This CDR3 has 14 residues. CDR3 residues: CASSIGQATDTQYF. The CDR3 DNA is TGTGCCAGCAGCATCGGACAAGCCACAGATACGCAGTATTTT.

J is TRBJ1-1 and V is TRBV20-1; tentative D call: TRBD1 (5 bases). Trimming cost V 0 bases and J 1 base, with 6 bases left between them. This CDR3 comprises 13 residues. The germline gives CDR1 DFQATT, CDR2 SNEGSKA (reference sequence). CDR3 in DNA: TGCAGTGCTAGAGACAGGGCGAACACTGAAGCTTTCTTT. Translated, it gives CSARDRANTEAFF.

This clonotype has only one observation. V and J are TRBV5-4 and TRBJ1-2; D may be TRBD1 (6 bases). This CDR3 has 14 residues. Germline V gene sequence: CDR1 SGHNT, CDR2 YYREEE (reference sequence). With 0 bases removed from V and 13 bases from J, the gap between germline ends came to 19 bases. The chain's CDR3 is CASSLVGQGRSCTF. The CDR3 bases are TGTGCCAGCAGCTTGGTCGGTCAGGGGCGCAGTTGCACCTTC.

This clonotype was detected a few times. The junction departs from germline at one end; a sequencing error may be responsible. The V call is TRBV4-3, the J call TRBJ2-3, with 9 bases fitting TRBD2. This CDR3 is 15 amino acids long. Germline CDR1 reads LGHNA; CDR2 reads YSLEER. CDR3 in DNA: TGTGCCAGCAGCCAGACTAGCGGTGACACAGATACGCAGTATTTT. This encodes CASSQTSGDTDTQYF.

This chain connects TRBV4-1 to TRBJ1-4; TRBD1 matches at 8 bases. The CDR3 is 15 amino acids. Per the germline V gene, CDR1 is MGHRA and CDR2 is YSYEKL. V was pared by 2 bases and J by 7 bases, with 6 bases of the junction left unmatched. The CDR3 spells CASSQLGTGIEKLFF. In DNA form, the CDR3 reads TGCGCCAGCAGCCAACTGGGGACAGGCATTGAAAAACTGTTTTTT.

The chain combines TRBV18 with TRBJ2-7, with TRBD1 identical over 8 bases. The CDR3 spans 15 residues. After removal of 3 bases from V and 3 bases from J, the junction contained 7 bases not matched to a gene. Germline V gene sequence: CDR1 KGHSH, CDR2 LQKENI. Written as DNA, the CDR3 is TGTGCCAGCTCACCTCTTGGACAGGGTTACTACGAGCAGTACGTC. Translating gives CASSPLGQGYYEQYV.

The CDR3 bases are TGTGCCTGGAGCCATATCGGACTAGCGGGAATCAGGGACAATGAGCAGTTCTTC. This gives the protein CAWSHIGLAGIRDNEQFF. V gene TRBV30 combines with J gene TRBJ2-1; 12 bases fit TRBD2. Germline V gene lookup returns CDR1 GTSNPN and CDR2 SVGIG (reference sequence). The CDR3 loop spans 18 amino acids. The ends lost 3 bases at V and 5 bases at J; junction bases unmatched: 14.

The V and J genes are TRBV30 and TRBJ1-2; TRBD1 aligns across 8 bases. Trimming took 5 bases from V and 4 from J; bases not matched to a gene: 3. Germline CDR1 and CDR2: GTSNPN and SVGIG (reference sequence). The CDR3 is 12 residues long. CDR3 in amino acids: CAWGDRPYGYTF. The CDR3 DNA sequence: TGTGCCTGGGGGGACAGGCCCTATGGCTACACCTTC.

V and J are TRBV10-2 and TRBJ2-7; the D is unclear. The CDR3 is 14 amino acids. Germline V CDR1 and CDR2: WSHSY, SAAADI. V was shortened by 0 bases and J by 2 bases, with 8 bases between the two germline ends. In DNA form, the CDR3 reads TGCGCCAGCAGTGAGTCTGCAGAAGCCTACGAGCAGTACTTC. It encodes CASSESAEAYEQYF.

The V gene is TRBV9, the J gene TRBJ1-1, with unresolved D. The germline V and J ends were trimmed by 2 bases and 3 bases, with 8 bases remaining between them. The CDR3 has 13 residues. The germline CDR1 and CDR2 sequences are SGDLS and YYNGEE. The CDR3 nucleotides are TGTGCCAGCAGCGTTGGGGTTTACACTGAAGCTTTCTTT. It encodes CASSVGVYTEAFF.

This chain joins TRBV6-2 or TRBV6-3 and TRBJ1-1; D gene uncertain. Germline assignment: CDR1 MNHEY and CDR2 SVGEGT. The CDR3 extends over 11 amino acids. Trimming removed 6 bases from V and 3 bases from J, with 5 bases in between. The CDR3 DNA follows: TGTGCCAGCAGGGATTACACTGAAGCTTTCTTT. The encoded protein is CASRDYTEAFF.

This sequence joins TRBV27 and TRBJ2-5, with 9 bases aligning to TRBD1. V shed 3 bases and J 5 bases; nucleotides not matched to a gene: 4. Germline V CDR1 and CDR2: MNHEY, SMNVEV (reference sequence). This CDR3 comprises 14 residues. This chain's CDR3 is CASSFSGQGETQYF. Written as DNA, the CDR3 is TGTGCCAGCAGTTTCTCTGGACAGGGGGAGACCCAGTACTTC.

The chain combines TRBV19 with TRBJ2-5; D possibly corresponds to TRBD1 (6 bases). V lost 5 bases and J lost 7, with 8 bases in between. Looked up from germline, CDR1 is LNHDA and CDR2 is SQIVND (reference sequence). The CDR3 has 11 amino acids. The CDR3 DNA reads TGTGCCAGTAGTCTGGGGGCGACCCAGTACTTC. Protein: CASSLGATQYF.

CDR3 sequence: CASSPPVSGYTF. In DNA form, the CDR3 reads TGTGCCAGCTCACCGCCGGTTTCGGGCTACACCTTC. This chain joins TRBV18 and TRBJ1-2; no reliable D call. Germline lookup yields CDR1 KGHSH and CDR2 LQKENI. V was cut by 3 bases and J by 8 bases, with 10 bases left in between. This CDR3 region has 12 residues. Based on the CDR3 plus reference TRBV18 and TRBJ1-2, the full variable domain is NAGVMQNPRHLVRRRGQEARLRCSPMKGHSHVYWYRQLPEEGLKFMVYLQKENIIDESGMPKERFSAEFPKEGPSILRIQQVVRGDSAAYFCASSPPVSGYTFGSGTRLTVV.

The V and J genes are TRBV20-1 and TRBJ2-3; tentatively, D is TRBD1 (5 bases). The CDR3 spans 13 residues. Germline V gene sequence: CDR1 DFQATT, CDR2 SNEGSKA (reference sequence). The chain's CDR3 is CSTLTGYTDTQYF. DNA of the CDR3: TGCAGCACCTTAACAGGTTATACAGATACGCAGTATTTT.

The chain couples TRBV3-1 to TRBJ2-3; D possibly corresponds to TRBD2 (5 bases). The CDR3 spans 12 residues. Germline V lookup: CDR1 LGHDT, CDR2 YNNKEL (reference sequence). The germline V and J ends were trimmed by 0 bases and 11 bases, with 9 bases remaining between them. The CDR3 DNA reads TGTGCCAGCAGCCAAGACGTAGAGGGGCAGTATTTT. Encoded protein: CASSQDVEGQYF.

The V gene is TRBV4-2, the J gene TRBJ2-1; D not resolved. Trimming shortened V by 0 bases and J by 7 bases, and 10 bases separated the two germline ends. The CDR3 contains 14 residues. In germline, CDR1 is LGHNA, CDR2 YNFKEQ. CDR3 sequence: CASSQDFSSNEQFF. Here the CDR3 DNA reads TGTGCCAGCAGCCAAGATTTCAGCAGTAATGAGCAGTTCTTC.

The gene calls are TRBV10-2 and TRBJ2-1, with 11 bases that match TRBD2. CDR3 size: 14 residues. Germline-derived CDR1 and CDR2 are WSHSY and SAAADI. The junction had 0 bases not matched to a gene; V was cut back by 6 bases and J by 2 bases. The chain's CDR3 is CASRLAGAYNEQFF. In DNA, the CDR3 is TGCGCCAGCAGACTAGCGGGAGCCTACAATGAGCAGTTCTTC.

The V and J genes are TRBV3-1 and TRBJ2-1, with a tentative D call TRBD2 (5 bases). The germline V gene has CDR1 LGHDT and CDR2 YNNKEL (reference sequence). V gave up 3 bases and J gave up 7 bases, with 10 bases separating them. This CDR3 has 13 amino acids. CDR3 protein: CASSHVALNEQFF. CDR3 bases: TGTGCCAGCAGCCACGTAGCGCTTAATGAGCAGTTCTTC.

The chain uses TRBV29-1 and TRBJ1-1; D may be TRBD1 (6 bases). V was clipped by 6 bases and J by 0 bases, with 11 bases between them. CDR3 length equals 13 residues. Germline V CDR1 and CDR2: SQVTM, ANQGSEA. As DNA, the CDR3 is TGCAGCGTCTCGGGACACCTGAACACTGAAGCTTTCTTT. Its protein product is CSVSGHLNTEAFF.

The chain carries TRBV12-3 or TRBV12-4 and TRBJ2-7, with D perhaps matching TRBD1 (6 bases). The CDR3 runs to 15 residues. Trimming took 5 bases from V and 1 from J, leaving 15 bases between them. CDR3 DNA sequence: TGTGCCAGCAGTCCTACCGGGACAAGATCCTACGAGCAGTACGTC. It codes for CASSPTGTRSYEQYV.

The chain uses TRBV5-4 and TRBJ2-1; 9 bases are shared with TRBD2. The junction had 13 bases not matched to a gene; V was cut back by 0 bases and J by 12 bases. Germline V gene data show CDR1 as SGHNT and CDR2 as YYREEE (reference sequence). The CDR3 totals 16 residues. Written as DNA, the CDR3 is TGTGCCAGCAGCTTGGCGAGGGCTAGCGGGACCTCGGGGCAGTTCTTC. Its translation: CASSLARASGTSGQFF. The full variable domain, its missing parts supplied by reference TRBV5-4 and TRBJ2-1, is ETGVTQSPTHLIKTRGQQVTLRCSSQSGHNTVSWYQQALGQGPQFIFQYYREEENGRGNFPPRFSGLQFPNYSSELNVNALELDDSALYLCASSLARASGTSGQFFGPGTRLTVL.

The chain joins TRBV12-5 to TRBJ1-5; D remains ambiguous. Germline V gives CDR1 LGHNT, CDR2 FRNRAP. The CDR3 sequence is 12 residues long. The CDR3 nucleotides are TGTGCCTCGACTGATAGCAATCAGCCCCAGCATTTT. Its protein is CASTDSNQPQHF.

The DNA of the CDR3 is TGTGCCAGCACTCCCGGTGATACGCAGTATTTT. The encoded protein is CASTPGDTQYF. The chain recombines TRBV6-1 with TRBJ2-3; D not resolved. Germline V gene lookup returns CDR1 MNHNS and CDR2 SASEGT. CDR3 length: 11 residues. Trimming stripped 7 bases from V and 6 bases from J, with 8 bases between.

The chain carries TRBV12-3 or TRBV12-4 and TRBJ1-1; 9 positions match TRBD1. The CDR3 is made up of 13 amino acids. V lost 3 bases and J lost 6; bases outside the gene matches: 2. The CDR3 DNA is TGTGCCAGCAGTTTCGGACAGGGGTCTGAAGCTTTCTTT. Translation: CASSFGQGSEAFF.

V usage is TRBV4-2 and J usage is TRBJ2-3; 9 bases match TRBD2. Germline CDR1 and CDR2: LGHNA and YNFKEQ. This CDR3 contains 17 residues. With V trimmed by 0 bases and J by 1 base, 5 bases remained unmatched. DNA for the CDR3: TGTGCCAGCAGCCAAGAGCGGAAGCGGGAGGGCACAGATACGCAGTATTTT. The encoded protein is CASSQERKREGTDTQYF.

The chain is built from TRBV29-1 and TRBJ2-1; 10 bases align to TRBD2. Germline values: CDR1 SQVTM, CDR2 ANQGSEA. Trimming took 3 bases from V and 5 from J; bases not matched to a gene: 7. The CDR3 loop spans 15 amino acids. The CDR3 region has the DNA TGCAGCGTTGAGGTTTCCAGCGGGGGGGACAATGAGCAGTTCTTC. Translated: CSVEVSSGGDNEQFF.

The CDR3 is CSATDRFYIQYF. CDR3 nucleotides: TGCAGTGCCACCGACAGATTTTACATTCAGTACTTC. The chain joins TRBV20-1 to TRBJ2-4; a possible D gene is TRBD1 (5 bases). This CDR3 comprises 12 residues. CDR1 and CDR2 (germline): DFQATT, SNEGSKA (reference sequence). The V end was cut by 6 bases, the J end by 8 bases, with 14 bases between.

V usage is TRBV9 and J usage is TRBJ2-1; TRBD2 is a possible D gene (6 bases). V shed 4 bases and J shed 2 bases, with 13 bases lying between them. CDR3 length equals 15 residues. The germline CDR1 and CDR2 sequences are SGDLS and YYNGEE. The CDR3: CASSPRGFTYNEQFF. The CDR3 nucleotides read TGTGCCAGCAGCCCCCGGGGGTTTACCTACAATGAGCAGTTCTTC.

The chain links TRBV9 to TRBJ2-7; possible D gene TRBD2, 6 bases. Trimming took 0 bases from V and 4 from J, leaving 11 bases between them. The germline CDR1 and CDR2 sequences are SGDLS and YYNGEE. CDR3 length: 14 amino acids. CDR3 sequence: CASSVGPEGYEQYF. In DNA form, the CDR3 reads TGTGCCAGCAGCGTAGGGCCGGAGGGGTACGAGCAGTACTTC.

This chain uses TRBV29-1 with TRBJ1-2; 10 bases fit TRBD1. Germline CDR1 SQVTM, CDR2 ANQGSEA. This CDR3 contains 14 residues. V lost 1 base and J lost 6; bases outside the gene matches: 5. The CDR3 nucleotides are TGCAGCGTTGAAGGGGGACAGGGGCGACATGGCTACACCTTC. Translating gives CSVEGGQGRHGYTF.